One sample yielded the 30 T cell receptor beta chains listed below, sequenced in a study of T-cell reconstitution after alpha-beta-depleted transplantation in children. Unique molecular identifiers featured in how the TCRbeta library was prepared. TCRdb independently ran MiXCR on the PCR reads; one entry per CDR3 protein. Of about 74,000 distinct CDR3 sequences in the sample, about 14% were seen once. Sequencing used PBMCs, mostly from graft donor cells, obtained 180 days after TCRalphabeta/CD19-depleted stem cell transplant. The receptors originated from a male patient aged 2 to 9 who had a stem cell transplant for acute lymphoblastic leukemia, so the T cells may come from the graft donor.

This clonotype was detected only a few times. V is TRBV5-1 and J is TRBJ2-2; D remains unclear. Per the germline V gene, CDR1 is SGHRS and CDR2 is YFSETQ. There are 14 residues in the CDR3. V lost 0 bases and J lost 3, with 6 bases in between. Written as DNA, the CDR3 is TGCGCCAGCAGCTTGGGGCCACACACCGGGGAGCTGTTTTTT. As protein: CASSLGPHTGELFF.

This clonotype was seen only a few times. J is TRBJ1-5 and V is TRBV20-1; 8 positions agree with TRBD1. Germline CDR1 is DFQATT and CDR2 is SNEGSKA (reference sequence). The CDR3 extends over 15 amino acids. Trimming cost V 0 bases and J 9 bases; bases outside gene matches: 10. The CDR3 coding sequence is TGCAGTGCTAGAGATCCCCCTAGGACAGGGCGGCCCCAGCATTTT. Translating gives CSARDPPRTGRPQHF.

In this sample, this clonotype turned up a few times. The chain combines TRBV20-1 with TRBJ1-1; D not resolved. V lost 6 bases, J lost 2 bases, and 10 bases lay in between. This CDR3 is 12 amino acids long. The germline CDR1 and CDR2 sequences are DFQATT and SNEGSKA (reference sequence). CDR3 DNA: TGCAGTGCCCTGGACGGTAACACTGAAGCTTTCTTT. Translated: CSALDGNTEAFF.

This clonotype was counted many times. The rearrangement uses TRBV24-1 and TRBJ2-3, with D possibly matching TRBD1 (6 bases). Germline loops: CDR1 KGHDR, CDR2 SFDVKD. The CDR3 has 15 amino acids. Trimming took off 5 bases at V and 3 bases at J, with 14 bases between the two ends. CDR3 in amino acids: CATSAAGTLTDTQYF. Here the CDR3 DNA reads TGTGCCACCAGTGCGGCCGGGACACTTACAGATACGCAGTATTTT.

As regards this clonotype: The junction departs from the called germline gene at one end, perhaps through a read error. The chain links TRBV28 to TRBJ2-4; 9 positions match TRBD2. Per germline, CDR1 MDHEN and CDR2 SYDVKM. CDR3 length: 17 residues. CDR3 DNA: TGTGCCAGCAGTTTATCCCCGACTAGCGGTGCCAAAAACACTCAGTACTTC. This sequence encodes CASSLSPTSGAKNTQYF.

V is TRBV5-5 and J is TRBJ2-5; D unclear. The CDR3 totals 14 residues. The V gene lost 3 bases and the J gene lost 5 bases, with 14 bases spanning the gap. The germline V gene encodes CDR1 SGHKS and CDR2 YYEKEE (reference sequence). CDR3 protein: CASSSTYSEETQYF. The CDR3 DNA reads TGTGCCAGCAGCTCGACTTATTCCGAGGAGACCCAGTACTTC. The variable domain in full, completed from reference TRBV5-5 and TRBJ2-5, reads DAGVTQSPTHLIKTRGQQVTLRCSPISGHKSVSWYQQVLGQGPQFIFQYYEKEERGRGNFPDRFSARQFPNYSSELNVNALLLGDSALYLCASSSTYSEETQYFGPGTRLLVL.

The chain employs TRBV18 and TRBJ2-7, with 9 bases identical to TRBD2. Trimming removed 0 bases from V and 3 bases from J; junction bases left unmatched: 6. From germline, CDR1 is KGHSH and CDR2 LQKENI. The CDR3 extends over 16 amino acids. The CDR3: CASSPPGLAGNYEQYF. CDR3 DNA: TGTGCCAGCTCACCACCGGGGCTAGCGGGAAACTACGAGCAGTACTTC.

V is TRBV6-2 or TRBV6-3 and J is TRBJ2-5; TRBD1 or TRBD2 may be the D gene (5 bases each). CDR3 length equals 15 residues. Germline V gene sequence: CDR1 MNHEY, CDR2 SVGEGT. Deletions cut 4 bases from V and 1 base from J, with 13 bases between. The CDR3 DNA is TGTGCCAGCAGTTGGGGGTGGCGCCGCCAAGAGACCCAGTACTTC. This codes for CASSWGWRRQETQYF.

This sequence joins TRBV27 and TRBJ2-7; maybe TRBD2 (7 bases). The CDR3 runs to 14 residues. The V end lost 6 bases, the J end lost 3 bases, and 15 bases lay between the germline ends. Germline-derived CDR1 and CDR2 are MNHEY and SMNVEV (reference sequence). This CDR3 reads CASRPGGPYYEQYF. The CDR3 nucleotides are TGTGCCAGCAGACCCGGGGGGCCTTACTACGAGCAGTACTTC.

The CDR3 sequence: CASSPTGPNQPQHF. The CDR3 nucleotides are TGTGCCAGCAGTCCTACAGGTCCCAATCAGCCCCAGCATTTT. The chain joins TRBV6-1 to TRBJ1-5; weak D call: TRBD1 (5 bases). The CDR3 length is 14 residues. Between the trimmed V and J ends, which lost 5 bases and 3 bases, there was a span of 11 bases. CDR1 is MNHNS and CDR2 is SASEGT in the germline V gene.

This chain joins TRBV12-3 or TRBV12-4 and TRBJ2-5; possible D gene TRBD2, 5 bases. The CDR3 length is 11 residues. The ends were cut back, 6 bases at V and 9 bases at J, with 11 bases in the middle. The CDR3 sequence is CASSPTGAQYF. The CDR3, as DNA: TGTGCCAGCAGCCCAACCGGGGCCCAGTACTTC.

This CDR3 is CASKALTGIANTEAFF. The CDR3 region has the DNA TGTGCCAGCAAAGCGCTGACAGGGATAGCGAACACTGAAGCTTTCTTT. The chain carries TRBV27 and TRBJ1-1; TRBD1 agrees at 7 bases. V lost 7 bases and J lost 1; bases outside the gene matches: 12. The CDR3 extends over 16 amino acids. Looked up from germline, CDR1 is MNHEY and CDR2 is SMNVEV (reference sequence).

The rearrangement links TRBV11-3 to TRBJ2-2; D perhaps matches TRBD1 (5 bases). Germline V gene data show CDR1 as SGHNT and CDR2 as YENEEA. V lost 5 bases to trimming and J lost 6 bases, with 19 bases between them. This CDR3 contains 16 residues. The CDR3, as DNA: TGTGCCAGCAGCCTTAGGGGTCAGCTTTTACCCGGGGAGCTGTTTTTT. This codes for CASSLRGQLLPGELFF.

The rearrangement links TRBV6-1 to TRBJ2-1, with D tentatively TRBD1 or TRBD2 (7 bases each). The CDR3 has 17 amino acids. V was clipped by 4 bases and J by 13 bases, with 29 bases between them. Per germline, CDR1 MNHNS and CDR2 SASEGT. CDR3 amino acids: CASSGSRGVTSPILQFF. The CDR3 nucleotides read TGTGCCAGCAGTGGGAGCAGGGGGGTGACTAGCCCTATCCTTCAGTTCTTC.

The CDR3 bases are TGTGCCACCCGAGGAGCGGGGGCCCCAGAGACCCAGTACTTC. It encodes CATRGAGAPETQYF. The chain employs TRBV19 and TRBJ2-5; 8 positions agree with TRBD2. V gave up 10 bases and J gave up 4 bases; unmatched junction bases: 11. The CDR3 totals 14 residues. The germline V gene has CDR1 LNHDA and CDR2 SQIVND (reference sequence).

This clonotype was seen only a few times. This chain links TRBV19 with TRBJ2-2; the match to TRBD1 covers 7 bases. CDR3 length: 14 residues. Trimming cost V 7 bases and J 5 bases; bases outside gene matches: 7. Germline loops: CDR1 LNHDA, CDR2 SQIVND (reference sequence). CDR3 sequence reads: CASTNRGGTGELFF. The CDR3 nucleotides read TGTGCCAGTACAAACAGGGGCGGGACCGGGGAGCTGTTTTTT.

This clonotype was seen many times. V gene TRBV7-8 combines with J gene TRBJ1-2; the D gene is possibly TRBD1 (6 bases). Trimming removed 5 bases at V and 8 bases at J, with 15 bases between. This CDR3 is 13 amino acids long. Germline V lookup: CDR1 SGHVS, CDR2 FQNEAQ. The CDR3 sequence: CASSPMGGVGYTF. The CDR3 DNA reads TGTGCCAGCAGCCCTATGGGGGGCGTCGGCTACACCTTC.

The chain recombines TRBV7-8 with TRBJ2-1; tentatively, D is TRBD2 (5 bases). V gave up 5 bases and J gave up 3 bases, with 14 bases separating them. CDR1 SGHVS and CDR2 FQNEAQ come from the germline V gene. The CDR3 consists of 15 residues. CDR3 bases: TGTGCCAGCAGCAGAACTAGGAACGGCTACAATGAGCAGTTCTTC. Translation: CASSRTRNGYNEQFF.

Many counts were recorded for this clonotype. This chain links TRBV12-3 or TRBV12-4 with TRBJ2-1; the D gene is possibly TRBD1 (5 bases). V dropped 1 base and J dropped 5 bases, with 6 bases sitting between them. This CDR3 contains 13 residues. The CDR3 DNA reads as TGTGCCAGCAGTTTAGGGACAAACAATGAGCAGTTCTTC. It is translated as CASSLGTNNEQFF.

This chain links TRBV5-1 with TRBJ1-2; perhaps TRBD1 as D (6 bases). Germline-derived CDR1 and CDR2 are SGHRS and YFSETQ. Trimming pared 0 bases from V and 4 bases from J, leaving 10 bases between. This CDR3 is built from 14 residues. The CDR3 nucleotides are TGCGCCAGCAGCTTGGACAGGGCCCTCTATGGCTACACCTTC. The encoded protein is CASSLDRALYGYTF. Using reference TRBV5-1 and TRBJ1-2 for the parts outside the CDR3, the full variable domain is KAGVTQTPRYLIKTRGQQVTLSCSPISGHRSVSWYQQTPGQGLQFLFEYFSETQRNKGNFPGRFSGRQFSNSRSEMNVSTLELGDSALYLCASSLDRALYGYTFGSGTRLTVV.

This clonotype was seen ten or more times. The rearrangement links TRBV9 to TRBJ1-4; 8 bases line up with TRBD1. CDR1 is SGDLS and CDR2 is YYNGEE in the germline V gene. V was clipped by 4 bases and J by 0 bases; unmatched bases: 8. The CDR3 runs 17 residues. CDR3 nucleotide sequence: TGTGCCAGCAGCCCTTGGCAGGGGGCCACAACTAATGAAAAACTGTTTTTT. It specifies CASSPWQGATTNEKLFF.

This clonotype has more than one count but fewer than ten. The chain uses TRBV7-8 and TRBJ2-3; 9 nucleotides agree with TRBD2. J lost 0 bases, V lost 0 bases, and 4 bases had no gene match. Looked up from germline, CDR1 is SGHVS and CDR2 is FQNEAQ. The CDR3 runs 17 residues. The CDR3 DNA follows: TGTGCCAGCAGCTTAGCGAGGCTAGCGGGGAGCACAGATACGCAGTATTTT. This translates into CASSLARLAGSTDTQYF.

This clonotype turned up a few times. The genes are TRBV7-2 and TRBJ1-3; no reliable D call. This CDR3 is built from 14 residues. Germline V gives CDR1 SGHTA, CDR2 FQGNSA. The V end lost 2 bases, the J end lost 8 bases, and 13 bases lay between the germline ends. The CDR3 reads CASSLSMGLYTIYF. As DNA, the CDR3 is TGTGCCAGCAGCTTATCTATGGGGTTATACACCATATATTTT. Using reference TRBV7-2 and TRBJ1-3 for the parts outside the CDR3, the full variable domain is GAGVSQSPSNKVTEKGKDVELRCDPISGHTALYWYRQSLGQGLEFLIYFQGNSAPDKSGLPSDRFSAERTGGSVSTLTIQRTQQEDSAVYLCASSLSMGLYTIYFGEGSWLTVV.

This clonotype has more than one count but fewer than ten. The gene calls are TRBV28 and TRBJ1-4; D gene uncertain. CDR1 and CDR2 from the germline V gene are MDHEN and SYDVKM. V was clipped by 2 bases and J by 8 bases, with 6 bases between them. This CDR3 is 12 amino acids long. The CDR3 DNA reads as TGTGCCAGCAGTTTAAGGGTGGAAAAACTGTTTTTT. Translation gives CASSLRVEKLFF.

In its sample, this clonotype was seen a few times. V and J are TRBV3-1 and TRBJ2-5; 7 bases agree with TRBD1. V trimming: 4 bases; J trimming: 3 bases; junction bases outside the gene matches: 5. CDR1 is LGHDT, CDR2 YNNKEL, per germline (reference sequence). The CDR3 length is 14 residues. Here the CDR3 reads CASSLGTAKETQYF. In DNA, the CDR3 is TGTGCCAGCAGCCTTGGGACAGCGAAAGAGACCCAGTACTTC.

The chain recombines TRBV5-1 with TRBJ1-5, with D uncertain. The V gene lost 0 bases and the J gene lost 1 base, with 5 bases spanning the gap. The CDR3 is 14 amino acids. Germline V gene lookup returns CDR1 SGHRS and CDR2 YFSETQ. CDR3 sequence: CASSLEGSNQPQHF. The CDR3 bases are TGCGCCAGCAGCTTGGAAGGCAGCAATCAGCCCCAGCATTTT. The full variable domain, with the rest looked up from reference TRBV5-1 and TRBJ1-5, is KAGVTQTPRYLIKTRGQQVTLSCSPISGHRSVSWYQQTPGQGLQFLFEYFSETQRNKGNFPGRFSGRQFSNSRSEMNVSTLELGDSALYLCASSLEGSNQPQHFGDGTRLSIL.

This clonotype came up a few times. The chain combines TRBV7-7 with TRBJ2-5; 9 bases are shared with TRBD2. The CDR3 runs to 15 residues. Germline CDR1 is SSHAT and CDR2 is FNYEAQ (reference sequence). The V segment lost 2 bases and the J segment 2 bases; nucleotides outside the gene matches: 3. The CDR3 bases are TGTGCCAGCAGCTTACGCGGGGGGGCACAAGAGACCCAGTACTTC. Protein: CASSLRGGAQETQYF.

Here the CDR3 DNA reads TGTGCCAGCAGTATGCCCGGACACCTAAGCACAGATACGCAGTATTTT. This encodes CASSMPGHLSTDTQYF. The chain couples TRBV28 to TRBJ2-3; D is possibly TRBD1 (5 bases). The CDR3 spans 16 residues. The V end lost 5 bases, the J end lost 0 bases, and 15 bases lay between the germline ends. Germline lookup yields CDR1 MDHEN and CDR2 SYDVKM.

In its sample, this clonotype was seen many times. The V gene is TRBV9, the J gene TRBJ2-7, with 7 bases matching TRBD2. The CDR3 extends over 12 amino acids. Germline lookup yields CDR1 SGDLS and CDR2 YYNGEE. Trimming at V came to 5 bases and at J to 3 bases, leaving 2 bases not matched to a gene. The CDR3 loop reads CASRGGDYEQYF. The DNA for the CDR3 is TGTGCCAGCAGGGGGGGGGACTACGAGCAGTACTTC. Based on the CDR3 plus reference TRBV9 and TRBJ2-7, the full variable domain is DSGVTQTPKHLITATGQRVTLRCSPRSGDLSVYWYQQSLDQGLQFLIQYYNGEERAKGNILERFSAQQFPDLHSELNLSSLELGDSALYFCASRGGDYEQYFGPGTRLTVT.

The table lists this clonotype with many counts. The chain combines TRBV5-1 with TRBJ2-4; D is undetermined. Looked up from germline, CDR1 is SGHRS and CDR2 is YFSETQ. The CDR3 has 14 amino acids. V shed 1 base and J shed 8 bases, with 13 bases lying between them. The DNA for the CDR3 is TGCGCCAGCAGCTTGCGCAGCCCTAGATACATTCAGTACTTC. Translation gives CASSLRSPRYIQYF. The whole variable domain, filled in from reference TRBV5-1 and TRBJ2-4, reads KAGVTQTPRYLIKTRGQQVTLSCSPISGHRSVSWYQQTPGQGLQFLFEYFSETQRNKGNFPGRFSGRQFSNSRSEMNVSTLELGDSALYLCASSLRSPRYIQYFGAGTRLSVL.